This entry describes one T cell receptor beta chain. The CDR3 has 15 residues. With 3 bases removed from V and 4 bases from J, the gap between germline ends came to 16 bases. This sample was taken from a study of response to subunit inactivated influenza vaccine. One entry per CDR3 protein results from TCRdb running MiXCR on the RT-PCR reads. This table holds about 570,000 distinct CDR3 sequences, approximately 10% found once. These data are also associated with another study on T cells expressing NK-cell markers. From that report: Making the TCR beta cDNA relied on 5'RACE template switching with UMIs. Serological testing identified seven of the eight sequenced donors as HCMV-seropositive and one as seronegative. Of the CD8+ T cells in a handful of donors, about 1.0-8% belonged to dominant NKG2C+ clonotypes.

Sequenced here: PBMCs from blood, sampled on the day of vaccination. The sequence was collected from a man aged 50 to 59 who received an inactivated influenza vaccine. The rearrangement uses TRBV12-3 or TRBV12-4 and TRBJ2-7; D is possibly TRBD2 (7 bases). As DNA, the CDR3 is TGTGCCAGCAGTTTTGGCGGGGGCGCGTGGTACGAGCAGTACTTC. Translating it yields CASSFGGGAWYEQYF.